This entry is about one T cell receptor (beta chain). With 2 bases clipped from V and 13 bases from J, the junction kept 5 bases outside the gene matches. Looked up from germline, CDR1 is MNHEY and CDR2 is SVGAGI. The CDR3 length is 13 residues. Here immunoSEQ multiplex PCR was the method, and the copy in TCRdb shows in-frame clones only, minus some. The sample lists some 71,000 clones, roughly 97% seen once, with approximately 0.21% in the top ten. This specimen belongs to a study of technical replicates of blood from a few donors. The chain has TRBV6-5 and TRBJ1-6, with 7 bases identical to TRBD1. The receptor's source is a human donor in good health. The material sequenced was T cells isolated from PBMCs. The CDR3 DNA is TGTGCCAGCAGTTACGCCAGGGGGAACCCCCTCCACTTT. Protein sequence: CASSYARGNPLHF.